This TCR beta chain was retrieved from a study of blood T cells in healthy people across ages. The use of a sample-barcoded 5' primer and a J-beta primer mix characterized a second PCR of about 6 to 12 cycles. A tag from a template-switch adaptor with 12 random nucleotides marked each cDNA molecule. TCRdb redid the calling of the 5' RACE reads with MiXCR, one entry per CDR3 protein. The sample contains some 1,500,000 distinct CDR3 sequences, about 45% of which appear only once. CDR1 is SQVTM, CDR2 ANQGSEA, per germline. Trimming removed 3 bases from V and 2 bases from J; junction bases left unmatched: 10. The CDR3 is 16 amino acids.

Material: blood. The genes are TRBV29-1 and TRBJ2-1, with 7 bases matching TRBD2. This clonotype was obtained from a woman aged 18-29 years in good health. CDR3 DNA: TGCAGCGTTGAGTCGACTAGCAGGGTTCCCTACAATGAGCAGTTCTTC. Its translation is CSVESTSRVPYNEQFF.